This entry describes one T cell receptor (beta chain). Its antigen remains unknown. Germline lookup yields CDR1 SGHAT and CDR2 FQNNGV. Losses at the gene ends were 7 bases for V and 4 bases for J; bases not matched to a gene: 5. CDR3 length: 13 residues. Resections took place in Japan or China from about 2014 to 2017. Two lung cancer pathologists independently confirmed each histologic diagnosis. The sample comes from a study of immune evolution from preneoplasia to lung adenocarcinoma. Overall study results and limits: Top clone frequencies peaked in normal lung, apparently declining through invasive adenocarcinoma.

Using immunoSEQ multiplex PCR, the repertoire was profiled, and TCRdb retains in-frame clones only, with some absent. The sample consists of some 7,400 clones, more than 75% of them appearing once. Material for sequencing was FFPE minimally invasive lung adenocarcinoma tissue. This sequence joins TRBV11-2 and TRBJ2-7, with TRBD1 identical over 9 bases. The clonotype was recovered from a person aged 70 to 80 with lung adenocarcinoma. CDR3 DNA sequence: TGTGCCAGCACGGAGGGACAGGGTTACGAGCAGTACTTC. It codes for CASTEGQGYEQYF.